This T cell receptor (beta chain) was documented in a study of Ad26.COV2.S vaccination and SARS-CoV-2 variants. As for treatment: roughly 20 received Ad26.COV2.S at low or high dose, single or two shots; 5 received placebo; per-sample allocation not given. Sampling occurred on day 63 after the first vaccine or placebo injection. Generated by immunoSEQ multiplex PCR, the TCRdb table keeps only in-frame clones and is missing some. The table lists more than 350,000 clones, 90% of them singletons. CDR1 is SEHNR and CDR2 is FQNEAQ in the germline V gene (reference sequence). CDR3 length equals 13 residues. V dropped 5 bases and J dropped 8; count of bases not matched to a gene: 8.

The J gene is TRBJ1-2, the V gene TRBV7-9; 7 bases match TRBD1. The origin of this receptor is a person aged 18-60 years who received the Ad26.COV2.S COVID-19 vaccine or a placebo. This specimen consisted of peripheral blood, obtained in a trial of Ad26.COV2.S vaccine versus placebo. The CDR3 region is CASSVGQSSGYTF. The CDR3 DNA reads TGTGCCAGCAGCGTGGGACAGAGTAGCGGCTACACCTTC.